The 31 T cell receptor beta chains below were found in one sample sequenced in a study of a mutant IDH1 vaccine in newly diagnosed glioma. No antigen has been assigned to these receptors. As to time point: week 5, during vaccination. A single vaccine dose contained 300 ug of mutant IDH1 20-mer peptide, and topical imiquimod was used with it. Repertoires were generated with immunoSEQ multiplex PCR, while TCRdb's copy carries only in-frame clones and drops some. The data contain 50,000 to 55,000 clones, approximately 78% of them singletons. The specimen comprised PBMCs, sampled from a glioma patient whose treatment included an IDH1 peptide vaccine. The receptors were sampled from a man aged 50 to 59 with glioma.

CDR3: CASSQGTGFNEKLFF. The CDR3 DNA follows: TGCGCCAGCAGCCAGGGGACAGGTTTTAATGAAAAACTGTTTTTT. The chain combines TRBV4-1 with TRBJ1-4; 8 nucleotides agree with TRBD1. Per the germline V gene, CDR1 is MGHRA and CDR2 is YSYEKL. This CDR3 is 15 amino acids long. Germline trimming cut 3 bases from V and 4 bases from J; bases unmatched to any gene: 4.

V gene TRBV7-2 combines with J gene TRBJ1-5; 7 bases align to TRBD1. J was trimmed by 8 bases and V by 1 base; bases with no gene match: 2. The CDR3 covers 13 residues. From germline, CDR1 is SGHTA and CDR2 FQGNSA. The CDR3, as DNA: TGTGCCAGCAGCTTAGAAGACAGGGAGCCCCAGCATTTT. As protein: CASSLEDREPQHF.

DNA for the CDR3: TGTGCCAGCAGTTTGGACAGGGTGGCTGAAAAACTGTTTTTT. As protein: CASSLDRVAEKLFF. V is TRBV6-5 and J is TRBJ1-4; TRBD1 matches at 8 bases. After removal of 4 bases from V and 7 bases from J, the junction contained 5 bases not matched to a gene. The CDR3 contains 14 residues. CDR1 is MNHEY and CDR2 is SVGAGI in the germline V gene.

The chain uses TRBV7-2 and TRBJ2-7, with D uncertain. This CDR3 has 11 residues. The germline CDR1 and CDR2 sequences are SGHTA and FQGNSA. The V and J ends lost 2 bases and 7 bases respectively, with 6 bases between them. In nucleotides, the CDR3 is TGTGCCAGCAGCTTAAAGGCGGAGCAGTACTTC. It encodes CASSLKAEQYF.

The chain recombines TRBV5-1 with TRBJ1-1; a possible D gene is TRBD1 (5 bases). From germline, CDR1 is SGHRS and CDR2 YFSETQ. The CDR3 runs to 14 residues. Trimming removed 4 bases at V and 3 bases at J, with 13 bases between. The CDR3 here is CASSPMGGDTEAFF. CDR3 nucleotides: TGCGCCAGCAGCCCGATGGGAGGGGACACTGAAGCTTTCTTT. The entire variable domain, with the rest obtained from reference TRBV5-1 and TRBJ1-1, is as follows: KAGVTQTPRYLIKTRGQQVTLSCSPISGHRSVSWYQQTPGQGLQFLFEYFSETQRNKGNFPGRFSGRQFSNSRSEMNVSTLELGDSALYLCASSPMGGDTEAFFGQGTRLTVV.

The V call is TRBV9, the J call TRBJ2-1, with 10 bases aligning to TRBD1. CDR3 length: 16 amino acids. The germline V gene encodes CDR1 SGDLS and CDR2 YYNGEE. After removal of 3 bases from V and 6 bases from J, the junction contained 9 bases not matched to a gene. CDR3 in amino acids: CASSALRQGAFNEQFF. DNA of the CDR3: TGTGCCAGCAGCGCATTAAGACAGGGGGCTTTCAATGAGCAGTTCTTC. Using reference TRBV9 and TRBJ2-1 for the parts outside the CDR3, the full variable domain is DSGVTQTPKHLITATGQRVTLRCSPRSGDLSVYWYQQSLDQGLQFLIQYYNGEERAKGNILERFSAQQFPDLHSELNLSSLELGDSALYFCASSALRQGAFNEQFFGPGTRLTVL.

The chain employs TRBV6-1 and TRBJ2-3; 10 bases agree with TRBD1. The CDR3 length is 17 residues. Germline V CDR1 and CDR2: MNHNS, SASEGT. The V segment lost 0 bases and the J segment 2 bases; nucleotides outside the gene matches: 5. CDR3 loop: CASSEAGGTGDTDTQYF. The DNA of the CDR3 is TGTGCCAGCAGTGAAGCGGGGGGGACAGGGGACACAGATACGCAGTATTTT.

V gene TRBV11-2 combines with J gene TRBJ1-4; D gene ambiguous. The V and J ends lost 5 bases and 6 bases respectively, with 10 bases between them. Germline V gene lookup returns CDR1 SGHAT and CDR2 FQNNGV. The CDR3 contains 13 residues. The CDR3 loop reads CASSTWTDEKLFF. The CDR3 DNA reads as TGTGCCAGCAGCACATGGACGGATGAAAAACTGTTTTTT.

The chain uses TRBV7-8 and TRBJ1-1; 8 nucleotides agree with TRBD1. The V gene end was trimmed by 1 base and the J gene end by 1 base; junction bases not matched to a gene: 11. The CDR3 spans 18 residues. Germline assignment: CDR1 SGHVS and CDR2 FQNEAQ. The CDR3 DNA reads as TGTGCCAGCAGCTTAGGATTTAGGGCAGGGGGCGAGAACACTGAAGCTTTCTTT. Encoded protein: CASSLGFRAGGENTEAFF. The variable domain in full, completed from reference TRBV7-8 and TRBJ1-1, reads GAGVSQSPRYKVAKRGQDVALRCDPISGHVSLFWYQQALGQGPEFLTYFQNEAQLDKSGLPSDRFFAERPEGSVSTLKIQRTQQEDSAVYLCASSLGFRAGGENTEAFFGQGTRLTVV.

This sequence joins TRBV4-1 and TRBJ2-7; no clear D gene. Germline values: CDR1 MGHRA, CDR2 YSYEKL. This CDR3 contains 15 residues. V lost 6 bases to trimming and J lost 0 bases, with 15 bases between them. The CDR3 reads CASSLEGQSSYEQYF. DNA for the CDR3: TGCGCCAGCAGTCTGGAAGGCCAGAGCTCCTACGAGCAGTACTTC.

The chain is built from TRBV7-9 and TRBJ2-7; D call uncertain. The germline V gene has CDR1 SEHNR and CDR2 FQNEAQ (reference sequence). CDR3 length: 13 residues. V lost 5 bases to trimming and J lost 4 bases, with 12 bases between them. The CDR3, as DNA: TGTGCCAGCAGCCTAACAACGTTATACGAGCAGTACTTC. Translated: CASSLTTLYEQYF.

J is TRBJ2-1 and V is TRBV30, with 8 bases lining up with TRBD2. Unmatched junction bases numbered 5, after V lost 3 bases and J lost 4 bases. From germline, CDR1 is GTSNPN and CDR2 SVGIG (reference sequence). The CDR3 contains 14 residues. The CDR3 DNA reads as TGTGCCTGGAGCCCGGGGACTAGTTACAATGAGCAGTTCTTC. This codes for CAWSPGTSYNEQFF.

V and J are TRBV5-6 and TRBJ2-1; the D gene is possibly TRBD1 (5 bases). Trimming removed 0 bases at V and 2 bases at J, with 9 bases between. The CDR3 runs 15 residues. In germline, CDR1 is SGHDT, CDR2 YYEEEE. CDR3 coding DNA: TGTGCCAGCAGCTTGGCAGGGATGACCTACAATGAGCAGTTCTTC. It specifies CASSLAGMTYNEQFF.

J is TRBJ1-5 and V is TRBV18; TRBD1 matches at 9 bases. J was trimmed by 8 bases and V by 2 bases; bases with no gene match: 4. Germline-derived CDR1 and CDR2 are KGHSH and LQKENI. CDR3 length: 14 amino acids. The CDR3 protein is CASSPSGQGEPQHF. CDR3 DNA sequence: TGTGCCAGCTCACCATCGGGACAGGGCGAGCCCCAGCATTTT.

This chain links TRBV2 with TRBJ2-2; 10 bases agree with TRBD2. Germline CDR1 SNHLY, CDR2 FYNNEI. V lost 1 base, J lost 1 base, and 6 bases stayed unmatched. This CDR3 region has 18 residues. The DNA for the CDR3 is TGTGCCAGCAGTGAAGTGATAGCGGGGGGAGGGAACACCGGGGAGCTGTTTTTT. Translation: CASSEVIAGGGNTGELFF.

This chain links TRBV7-2 with TRBJ1-1; D call uncertain. This CDR3 has 16 residues. Trimming pared 1 base from V and 1 base from J, leaving 13 bases between. Germline V CDR1 and CDR2: SGHTA, FQGNSA. The CDR3 sequence: CASSLGRPVWNTEAFF. In DNA form, the CDR3 reads TGTGCCAGCAGCTTAGGTCGTCCAGTGTGGAACACTGAAGCTTTCTTT.

This clone was counted between two and nine times. The chain is built from TRBV28 and TRBJ1-5; weak D call: TRBD1 (5 bases). The CDR3 runs to 15 residues. Trimming removed 4 bases from V and 6 bases from J, with 16 bases in between. Germline V lookup: CDR1 MDHEN, CDR2 SYDVKM. The CDR3 is CASSSGTGVRQPQHF. The CDR3 DNA sequence: TGTGCCAGCAGTTCCGGGACGGGTGTCCGTCAGCCCCAGCATTTT.

This clone was seen just once. This rearrangement joins TRBV5-1 to TRBJ1-4; a weak D match, TRBD1 (5 bases). This CDR3 spans 15 amino acids. Germline CDR1 and CDR2: SGHRS and YFSETQ. With 5 bases removed from V and 8 bases from J, the gap between germline ends came to 19 bases. The CDR3 bases are TGCGCCAGCAGTACGGAGGGCAGGGTCGGGGAAAAACTGTTTTTT. This codes for CASSTEGRVGEKLFF.

The chain combines TRBV19 with TRBJ1-5; D is undetermined. The ends were cut back, 4 bases at V and 5 bases at J, with 9 bases in the middle. The CDR3 loop spans 13 amino acids. The germline V gene encodes CDR1 LNHDA and CDR2 SQIVND (reference sequence). The CDR3 loop reads CASSRPPDQPQHF. Here the CDR3 DNA reads TGTGCCAGTAGTAGACCACCTGATCAGCCCCAGCATTTT.

V is TRBV9 and J is TRBJ2-3; D ambiguous. The V gene's germline CDR1 is SGDLS and CDR2 YYNGEE. The CDR3 runs to 14 residues. The ends were cut back, 0 bases at V and 4 bases at J, with 9 bases in the middle. CDR3 loop: CASSVDQQSDTQYF. CDR3 nucleotides: TGTGCCAGCAGCGTAGATCAGCAGTCAGATACGCAGTATTTT.

V gene TRBV4-1 combines with J gene TRBJ2-2, with 7 nucleotides matching TRBD1. The CDR3 covers 18 residues. Germline CDR1 and CDR2: MGHRA and YSYEKL. V shed 1 base, J shed 0 bases, and the junction held 8 bases outside the gene matches. Here the CDR3 DNA reads TGCGCCAGCAGCCAAGTACGTCAAGGGGGCGCGAACACCGGGGAGCTGTTTTTT. The encoded protein is CASSQVRQGGANTGELFF.

This chain connects TRBV30 to TRBJ1-1; a weak D match, TRBD1 (6 bases). The germline V and J ends were trimmed by 4 bases and 2 bases, with 17 bases remaining between them. This CDR3 has 15 residues. Germline V CDR1 and CDR2: GTSNPN, SVGIG (reference sequence). In DNA form, the CDR3 reads TGTGCCTGGACTCGCCGGGGGCAGAGAAACACTGAAGCTTTCTTT. Translation gives CAWTRRGQRNTEAFF.

This chain connects TRBV7-9 to TRBJ2-7; the D gene is possibly TRBD2 (7 bases). The ends were cut back, 5 bases at V and 5 bases at J, with 13 bases in the middle. Per the germline V gene, CDR1 is SEHNR and CDR2 is FQNEAQ (reference sequence). The CDR3 totals 13 residues. The CDR3 DNA follows: TGTGCCAGCAGCGAACAGGGAGGGGACGAGCAGTACTTC. Residues: CASSEQGGDEQYF.

V and J are TRBV9 and TRBJ2-2; D is uncertain. Germline V gives CDR1 SGDLS, CDR2 YYNGEE. This CDR3 spans 15 amino acids. V lost 3 bases to trimming and J lost 1 base, with 10 bases between them. The chain's CDR3 is CASSEGPENTGELFF. CDR3 bases: TGTGCCAGCAGCGAGGGTCCGGAGAACACCGGGGAGCTGTTTTTT.

Sample share makes this clone medium-sized. The chain's CDR3 is CASSLGGQGTYEQYF. CDR3 DNA: TGCGCCAGCAGCTTGGGAGGGCAGGGCACGTACGAGCAGTACTTC. The V gene is TRBV5-1, the J gene TRBJ2-7; D is perhaps TRBD1 or TRBD2 (5 bases each). V was pared by 0 bases and J by 4 bases, with 14 bases between. CDR3 length: 15 amino acids. The V gene's germline CDR1 is SGHRS and CDR2 YFSETQ.

This rearrangement joins TRBV5-1 to TRBJ2-7; TRBD2 matches 10 bases. After removal of 4 bases from V and 3 bases from J, the junction contained 7 bases not matched to a gene. This CDR3 spans 15 amino acids. CDR1 SGHRS and CDR2 YFSETQ come from the germline V gene. CDR3: CASSPGTSAIYEQYF. The CDR3 DNA reads TGCGCCAGCAGCCCCGGGACTAGCGCCATCTACGAGCAGTACTTC.

J is TRBJ2-7 and V is TRBV5-4; no firm D call. Germline CDR1 is SGHNT and CDR2 is YYREEE (reference sequence). The V and J ends lost 5 bases and 3 bases respectively, with 15 bases between them. The CDR3 runs to 14 residues. This CDR3 is CASSSGLLDYEQYF. The CDR3 DNA is TGTGCCAGCAGTTCGGGCCTCTTGGACTACGAGCAGTACTTC.

This clone was picked up one time. The chain carries TRBV9 and TRBJ2-1, with 12 bases fitting TRBD2. Germline V gene data show CDR1 as SGDLS and CDR2 as YYNGEE. The CDR3 loop spans 18 amino acids. V was clipped by 4 bases and J by 0 bases; unmatched bases: 8. CDR3 protein: CASSLGLAGTSSYNEQFF. DNA for the CDR3: TGTGCCAGCAGCCTCGGACTAGCGGGGACTAGCTCCTACAATGAGCAGTTCTTC.

This sequence joins TRBV5-1 and TRBJ1-2, with D tentatively TRBD1 (6 bases). V dropped 5 bases and J dropped 4 bases, with 18 bases sitting between them. This CDR3 is 15 amino acids long. Germline values: CDR1 SGHRS, CDR2 YFSETQ. CDR3 in amino acids: CASRGADGARYGYTF. CDR3 DNA sequence: TGCGCCAGCAGGGGGGCGGACGGGGCCCGCTATGGCTACACCTTC.

This clone was observed a few times. The chain couples TRBV5-4 to TRBJ1-3; perhaps TRBD1 as D (5 bases). CDR3 length: 17 amino acids. The germline V gene has CDR1 SGHNT and CDR2 YYREEE (reference sequence). With 2 bases removed from V and 1 base from J, the gap between germline ends came to 16 bases. CDR3 DNA sequence: TGTGCCAGCAGCTTAACAGACAGCCACTTATCTGGAAACACCATATATTTT. Translated, it gives CASSLTDSHLSGNTIYF.

DNA for the CDR3: TGTGCCAGCTCACCTCCGACAGGGTCGGGGACCCAGTACTTC. Encoded protein: CASSPPTGSGTQYF. The chain has TRBV18 and TRBJ2-5, with 7 bases lining up with TRBD1. V lost 3 bases to trimming and J lost 7 bases; unmatched junction nucleotides: 8. This CDR3 comprises 14 residues. The germline gives CDR1 KGHSH, CDR2 LQKENI.